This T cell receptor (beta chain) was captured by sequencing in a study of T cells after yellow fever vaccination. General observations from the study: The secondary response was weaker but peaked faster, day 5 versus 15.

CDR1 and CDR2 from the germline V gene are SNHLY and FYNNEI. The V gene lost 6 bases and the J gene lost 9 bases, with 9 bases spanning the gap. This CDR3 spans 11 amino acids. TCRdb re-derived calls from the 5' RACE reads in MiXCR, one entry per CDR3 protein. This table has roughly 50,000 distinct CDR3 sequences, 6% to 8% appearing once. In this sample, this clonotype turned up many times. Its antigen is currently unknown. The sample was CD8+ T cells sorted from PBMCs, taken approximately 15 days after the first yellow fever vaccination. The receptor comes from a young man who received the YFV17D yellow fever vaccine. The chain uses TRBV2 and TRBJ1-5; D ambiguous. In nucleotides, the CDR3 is TGTGCCAGCAGGGCTGCAGGGCCCCAGCATTTT. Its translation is CASRAAGPQHF.